Included here is one TCR beta chain sequence, with context. No antigen is known for it. In germline, CDR1 is SSHAT, CDR2 FNYEAQ (reference sequence). The CDR3 runs 15 residues. Deletions cut 1 base from V and 5 bases from J, with 14 bases between. The source of the sample is a study of Ad26.COV2.S vaccination and SARS-CoV-2 variants. Background on the study: By the intramuscular route, Ad26.COV2.S was given once, or twice 56 days apart. Study-wide points: Substantial breadth was reportedly displayed by spike-specific CD8+ and CD4+ T cell responses after vaccination.

Treatment: 19 received Ad26.COV2.S at low or high dose, single or two shots; 5 received placebo; per-sample allocation not given. Sampling happened 63 days after the first vaccine or placebo injection. An adult aged 18-55 years in Boston served as the donor. Method: immunoSEQ multiplex PCR; TCRdb's copy keeps in-frame clones and lacks some. Of hundreds of thousands of clones in the sample, more than 80% are singletons; the top ten hold approximately 12%. This chain links TRBV7-7 with TRBJ2-5; possibly TRBD1 or TRBD2 for D (6 bases each). The receptor comes from a person aged 18-65 years who received the Ad26.COV2.S COVID-19 vaccine or a placebo. The material sequenced was peripheral blood, taken in a trial of Ad26.COV2.S vaccine versus placebo. This CDR3 reads CASSLESGGGETQYF. The CDR3 bases are TGTGCCAGCAGCTTAGAGTCCGGGGGCGGTGAGACCCAGTACTTC.